A single sample is the source of the 31 T cell receptor beta chains below, sequenced in a study of OX40 agonist ivuxolimab in advanced cancers. TCRdb's table, derived via immunoSEQ multiplex PCR, lists solely in-frame clones and lacks some. This table has some 70,000 clones, 75% to 90% appearing once. Here the sequenced sample was CD4+ or CD8+ T cells sorted from blood, taken in a trial of the OX40 agonist ivuxolimab. The source is an adult with an advanced solid tumor such as melanoma, head and neck, liver or kidney cancer.

The chain combines TRBV19 with TRBJ1-1; D gene unclear. This CDR3 comprises 14 residues. From germline, CDR1 is LNHDA and CDR2 SQIVND (reference sequence). The V and J ends lost 5 bases and 5 bases respectively, with 15 bases between them. CDR3 in DNA: TGTGCCAGTAGTTTCCAGGCGATAGGGACTGAAGCTTTCTTT. It codes for CASSFQAIGTEAFF. Filled out from reference TRBV19 and TRBJ1-1, the complete variable domain reads DGGITQSPKYLFRKEGQNVTLSCEQNLNHDAMYWYRQDPGQGLRLIYYSQIVNDFQKGDIAEGYSVSREKKESFPLTVTSAQKNPTAFYLCASSFQAIGTEAFFGQGTRLTVV.

This rearrangement joins TRBV4-2 to TRBJ1-2; possibly TRBD1 for D (5 bases). V lost 3 bases and J lost 5, with 13 bases in between. The CDR3 covers 14 residues. CDR1 is LGHNA, CDR2 YNFKEQ, per germline. CDR3 in DNA: TGTGCCAGCAGCCAGGGGGATGGGGCATATGGCTACACCTTC. It specifies CASSQGDGAYGYTF.

This rearrangement joins TRBV10-1 to TRBJ2-3, with 10 bases fitting TRBD2. Germline V gene data show CDR1 as WNHNN and CDR2 as SYGVQD (reference sequence). This CDR3 has 21 residues. Losses at the gene ends were 8 bases for V and 0 bases for J; bases not matched to a gene: 23. CDR3 nucleotides: TGCGCCAGCGATTTGATTAGTAGCGGGGGGCTCCCGACCCCGAGCACAGATACGCAGTATTTT. Its translation: CASDLISSGGLPTPSTDTQYF.

The chain employs TRBV11-3 and TRBJ1-1, with D perhaps TRBD1 (5 bases). This CDR3 region has 14 residues. In germline, CDR1 is SGHNT, CDR2 YENEEA. V was clipped by 0 bases and J by 6 bases, with 11 bases between them. The CDR3 nucleotides are TGTGCCAGCAGCTTAGATCCCAGGGATTCTGAAGCTTTCTTT. As protein: CASSLDPRDSEAFF.

V usage is TRBV7-2 and J usage is TRBJ2-7; tentatively, D is TRBD1 (5 bases). Trimming removed 1 base from V and 4 bases from J, with 8 bases in between. Germline values: CDR1 SGHTA, CDR2 FQGNSA. The CDR3 contains 13 residues. CDR3 residues: CASSLVDKYEQYF. CDR3 sequence (DNA): TGTGCCAGCAGCTTAGTGGACAAATACGAGCAGTACTTC.

This chain connects TRBV11-3 to TRBJ1-1, with D maybe TRBD1 (5 bases). This CDR3 comprises 15 residues. Trimming took 1 base from V and 1 from J, leaving 10 bases between them. The V gene's germline CDR1 is SGHNT and CDR2 YENEEA. DNA for the CDR3: TGTGCCAGCAGCTTAGTGGGGGGAAAGAACACTGAAGCTTTCTTT. As protein: CASSLVGGKNTEAFF. Using reference TRBV11-3 and TRBJ1-1 for the parts outside the CDR3, the full variable domain is EAGVVQSPRYKIIEKKQPVAFWCNPISGHNTLYWYLQNLGQGPELLIRYENEEAVDDSQLPKDRFSAERLKGVDSTLKIQPAELGDSAVYLCASSLVGGKNTEAFFGQGTRLTVV.

V and J are TRBV5-1 and TRBJ1-1; possible D gene TRBD1, 5 bases. The V and J ends lost 0 bases and 1 base respectively, with 10 bases between them. This CDR3 comprises 15 residues. Germline V CDR1 and CDR2: SGHRS, YFSETQ. The CDR3 region has the DNA TGCGCCAGCAGCTTGGCCCTCCAGGGGAACACTGAAGCTTTCTTT. Its translation is CASSLALQGNTEAFF.

J is TRBJ1-5 and V is TRBV30; D uncertain. V lost 1 base and J 1 base, leaving 5 bases between the germline ends. The CDR3 covers 13 residues. Looked up from germline, CDR1 is GTSNPN and CDR2 is SVGIG (reference sequence). The CDR3 sequence: CAWSEDSNQPQHF. DNA of the CDR3: TGTGCCTGGAGTGAGGACAGCAATCAGCCCCAGCATTTT.

This clone was seen a handful of times. The chain links TRBV6-1 to TRBJ2-5, with 9 bases matching TRBD1. V dropped 4 bases and J dropped 5; count of bases not matched to a gene: 5. Germline V gene lookup returns CDR1 MNHNS and CDR2 SASEGT. This CDR3 contains 14 residues. CDR3 amino acids: CASSAGQGRETQYF. Written as DNA, the CDR3 is TGTGCCAGCAGTGCTGGACAGGGGCGGGAGACCCAGTACTTC.

The rearrangement joins TRBV6-1 to TRBJ1-1; 7 bases agree with TRBD1. Germline loops: CDR1 MNHNS, CDR2 SASEGT. The CDR3 loop spans 15 amino acids. Germline trimming cut 7 bases from V and 2 bases from J; bases unmatched to any gene: 10. The CDR3 DNA follows: TGTGCCAGCACTTTCGGGACAGACCAAAACACTGAAGCTTTCTTT. Amino acids: CASTFGTDQNTEAFF.

The rearrangement uses TRBV5-4 and TRBJ1-6, with D possibly TRBD1 on 6 matching bases. This CDR3 has 14 amino acids. V lost 1 base and J 9 bases, leaving 11 bases between the germline ends. Per the germline V gene, CDR1 is SGHNT and CDR2 is YYREEE (reference sequence). The DNA for the CDR3 is TGTGCCAGCAGCTTGTCAGGGGTTGGTTCACCCCTCCACTTT. This gives the protein CASSLSGVGSPLHF.

The V gene is TRBV9, the J gene TRBJ1-2; D is possibly TRBD1 (5 bases). Looked up from germline, CDR1 is SGDLS and CDR2 is YYNGEE. V was clipped by 4 bases and J by 8 bases, with 15 bases between them. The CDR3 contains 13 residues. CDR3 nucleotide sequence: TGTGCCAGCAGCCAACTTACAGGTCGAGGCTACACCTTC. Residues: CASSQLTGRGYTF.

The chain uses TRBV19 and TRBJ1-2; TRBD1 matches at 8 bases. Germline V gives CDR1 LNHDA, CDR2 SQIVND (reference sequence). The CDR3 contains 15 residues. V gave up 5 bases and J gave up 6 bases; unmatched junction bases: 11. In DNA form, the CDR3 reads TGTGCCAGTAGTTTACGACAGGGGAGCAATCATGGCTACACCTTC. It encodes CASSLRQGSNHGYTF.

The chain links TRBV29-1 to TRBJ1-4, with 7 bases fitting TRBD1. The ends lost 4 bases at V and 8 bases at J; junction bases unmatched: 13. Germline loops: CDR1 SQVTM, CDR2 ANQGSEA. This CDR3 has 15 amino acids. CDR3 sequence reads: CSVGQGKGIREKLFF. DNA of the CDR3: TGCAGCGTTGGACAGGGAAAGGGAATTAGGGAAAAACTGTTTTTT.

The chain combines TRBV9 with TRBJ2-2; D is possibly TRBD2 (6 bases). CDR3 size: 15 residues. With 4 bases removed from V and 5 bases from J, the gap between germline ends came to 15 bases. Germline-derived CDR1 and CDR2 are SGDLS and YYNGEE. The CDR3 nucleotides are TGTGCCAGCAGCAAATGGGACTCAGAAACCGGGGAGCTGTTTTTT. This translates into CASSKWDSETGELFF.

Details on this clone: Other DNA sequences in the sample encode the same CDR3. The V call is TRBV5-1, the J call TRBJ2-5; D ambiguous. Germline values: CDR1 SGHRS, CDR2 YFSETQ. The V and J ends lost 0 bases and 3 bases respectively, with 0 bases between them. The CDR3 covers 11 residues. The CDR3 loop reads CASSLEETQYF. The DNA for the CDR3 is TGCGCCAGCAGCTTGGAAGAGACCCAGTACTTC.

The genes are TRBV7-8 and TRBJ1-5, with 7 bases identical to TRBD1. From germline, CDR1 is SGHVS and CDR2 FQNEAQ. The V gene end was trimmed by 5 bases and the J gene end by 0 bases; junction bases not matched to a gene: 7. The length of the CDR3 is 16 residues. The CDR3 here is CASSPRQGLSNQPQHF. The CDR3 coding sequence is TGTGCCAGCAGCCCCCGACAGGGTCTTAGCAATCAGCCCCAGCATTTT.

The rearrangement uses TRBV19 and TRBJ1-5; TRBD1 might be the D (5 bases). V gave up 0 bases and J gave up 1 base, with 13 bases separating them. Germline-derived CDR1 and CDR2 are LNHDA and SQIVND (reference sequence). The CDR3 totals 17 residues. CDR3 amino acids: CASSIDVPGLSNQPQHF. The CDR3 DNA reads as TGTGCCAGTAGTATAGACGTTCCAGGGTTGAGCAATCAGCCCCAGCATTTT. Full variable domain (outside the CDR3, taken from reference TRBV19 and TRBJ1-5): DGGITQSPKYLFRKEGQNVTLSCEQNLNHDAMYWYRQDPGQGLRLIYYSQIVNDFQKGDIAEGYSVSREKKESFPLTVTSAQKNPTAFYLCASSIDVPGLSNQPQHFGDGTRLSIL.

V and J are TRBV4-3 and TRBJ1-1; D gene uncertain. Germline assignment: CDR1 LGHNA and CDR2 YSLEER. The CDR3 extends over 13 amino acids. The ends were cut back, 0 bases at V and 7 bases at J, with 9 bases in the middle. The CDR3 nucleotides read TGCGCCAGCAGCCAAGAGCGTAGATTTGAAGCTTTCTTT. Translated: CASSQERRFEAFF.

The chain carries TRBV5-1 and TRBJ2-1; perhaps TRBD1 as D (5 bases). Germline values: CDR1 SGHRS, CDR2 YFSETQ. The CDR3 length is 16 residues. V was clipped by 7 bases and J by 0 bases, with 17 bases between them. The CDR3 sequence: CASQRTTVRSYNEQFF. The CDR3 DNA follows: TGCGCCAGCCAAAGAACGACAGTCCGCTCCTACAATGAGCAGTTCTTC. Full variable domain (remainder filled in from reference TRBV5-1 and TRBJ2-1): KAGVTQTPRYLIKTRGQQVTLSCSPISGHRSVSWYQQTPGQGLQFLFEYFSETQRNKGNFPGRFSGRQFSNSRSEMNVSTLELGDSALYLCASQRTTVRSYNEQFFGPGTRLTVL.

J is TRBJ2-3 and V is TRBV6-5; a weak D match, TRBD1 (6 bases). The CDR3 runs 15 residues. Germline V gene lookup returns CDR1 MNHEY and CDR2 SVGAGI. The V end was cut by 2 bases, the J end by 4 bases, with 13 bases between. The CDR3 sequence is CASSYTGNDADTQYF. The CDR3 DNA is TGTGCCAGCAGTTACACAGGGAACGACGCAGATACGCAGTATTTT.

The chain joins TRBV2 to TRBJ1-1; 7 bases are shared with TRBD1. Germline lookup yields CDR1 SNHLY and CDR2 FYNNEI. The CDR3 length is 13 residues. After removal of 6 bases from V and 1 base from J, the junction contained 2 bases not matched to a gene. This CDR3 reads CASRGDRNTEAFF. The CDR3 DNA is TGTGCCAGCAGGGGGGACAGGAACACTGAAGCTTTCTTT.

The CDR3 DNA is TGTGCCAGCAGTGAGCCCGGGACAGGGGGCCGCGGCTACACCTTC. Translating it yields CASSEPGTGGRGYTF. The chain uses TRBV2 and TRBJ1-2; 12 nucleotides align to TRBD1. This CDR3 is 15 amino acids long. With V trimmed by 3 bases and J by 8 bases, 7 bases remained unmatched. CDR1 and CDR2 from the germline V gene are SNHLY and FYNNEI.

This sequence joins TRBV7-2 and TRBJ1-4; a weak D match, TRBD1 (6 bases). The V end was cut by 5 bases, the J end by 4 bases, with 11 bases between. The CDR3 is 14 amino acids. Germline CDR1 reads SGHTA; CDR2 reads FQGNSA. CDR3 nucleotides: TGTGCCAGCAGCAACCAGGGGAATAATGAAAAACTGTTTTTT. Its translation: CASSNQGNNEKLFF.

Details on this clone: This specimen includes other DNA sequences encoding the same CDR3. This sequence joins TRBV18 and TRBJ1-1; D may be TRBD1 (5 bases). Germline values: CDR1 KGHSH, CDR2 LQKENI. V dropped 3 bases and J dropped 4 bases, with 12 bases sitting between them. The CDR3 loop spans 14 amino acids. The CDR3 region has the DNA TGTGCCAGCTCACCGACAACGGGGGGCACTGAAGCTTTCTTT. It yields the protein CASSPTTGGTEAFF. Filled out from reference TRBV18 and TRBJ1-1, the complete variable domain reads NAGVMQNPRHLVRRRGQEARLRCSPMKGHSHVYWYRQLPEEGLKFMVYLQKENIIDESGMPKERFSAEFPKEGPSILRIQQVVRGDSAAYFCASSPTTGGTEAFFGQGTRLTVV.

This chain links TRBV5-4 with TRBJ2-4; 11 nucleotides line up with TRBD2. The CDR3 is 14 residues long. Per germline, CDR1 SGHNT and CDR2 YYREEE (reference sequence). The V segment lost 5 bases and the J segment 8 bases; nucleotides outside the gene matches: 6. The CDR3, as DNA: TGTGCCAGCAGTTTAGCGGGGGGGTCGGACATTCAGTACTTC. This gives the protein CASSLAGGSDIQYF.

V usage is TRBV30 and J usage is TRBJ2-3, with D maybe TRBD1 (6 bases). Trimming pared 2 bases from V and 4 bases from J, leaving 13 bases between. The CDR3 extends over 14 amino acids. CDR1 is GTSNPN and CDR2 is SVGIG in the germline V gene (reference sequence). This CDR3 is CAWSRDTGPDTQYF. CDR3 nucleotides: TGTGCCTGGAGTCGGGACACCGGGCCAGATACGCAGTATTTT.

This clone was seen a single time. This rearrangement joins TRBV19 to TRBJ2-7; D is undetermined. In germline, CDR1 is LNHDA, CDR2 SQIVND (reference sequence). The CDR3 extends over 13 amino acids. V lost 4 bases and J 3 bases, leaving 10 bases between the germline ends. The CDR3 loop is CASSKDADYEQYF. The CDR3 DNA reads TGTGCCAGTAGTAAGGACGCGGACTACGAGCAGTACTTC.

The gene calls are TRBV6-6 and TRBJ1-1, with D uncertain. The germline V and J ends were trimmed by 2 bases and 7 bases, with 8 bases remaining between them. The CDR3 runs 12 residues. From germline, CDR1 is MNHNY and CDR2 SVGAGI (reference sequence). This chain's CDR3 is CASSYRALEAFF. Here the CDR3 DNA reads TGTGCCAGCAGTTACAGGGCTCTTGAAGCTTTCTTT.

Only a few counts were recorded for this clone. V and J are TRBV5-4 and TRBJ1-4, with a possible D match to TRBD1 (6 bases). The germline CDR1 and CDR2 sequences are SGHNT and YYREEE (reference sequence). The V end was cut by 6 bases, the J end by 11 bases, with 20 bases between. The CDR3 totals 14 residues. CDR3 protein: CASNNRTETGKLFF. CDR3 sequence (DNA): TGTGCCAGCAACAATAGGACAGAAACAGGGAAACTGTTTTTT. Full variable domain (rest looked up from reference TRBV5-4 and TRBJ1-4): ETGVTQSPTHLIKTRGQQVTLRCSSQSGHNTVSWYQQALGQGPQFIFQYYREEENGRGNFPPRFSGLQFPNYSSELNVNALELDDSALYLCASNNRTETGKLFFGSGTQLSVL.

V usage is TRBV5-1 and J usage is TRBJ2-6; D uncertain. The CDR3 sequence is 17 residues long. V lost 1 base and J lost 0, with 11 bases in between. Germline V gene sequence: CDR1 SGHRS, CDR2 YFSETQ. This CDR3 reads CASSLTPLSSGANVLTF. The CDR3 DNA reads as TGCGCCAGCAGCTTGACGCCCCTCAGCTCTGGGGCCAACGTCCTGACTTTC.